These T cell receptor beta chains were read from a single sample in a study of cytomegalovirus exposure and HLA in healthy donors. Here immunoSEQ multiplex PCR was the method, and the copy in TCRdb shows in-frame clones only, minus some. Of roughly 71,000 clones listed, around 70% were seen once; the top ten hold more than 9.5%. Sequenced material: PBMCs. These receptors all stem from a human donor in good health. Both conserved end residues are part of each CDR3. D genes are given only for firm matches. Some rows mark clone size as missing; the rest say once, few, many or name a class of expanded clone.

j_call,v_call,d_call,clone_size,cdr3_aa,cdr3_nt
TRBJ1-1,TRBV6-6,TRBD1,.,CASDRDNTEAFF,TGTGCCAGCGACAGGGATAACACTGAAGCTTTCTTT
TRBJ2-1,TRBV13,.,.,CASSLWDSFNEQFF,TGTGCCAGCAGCCTCTGGGACTCGTTCAATGAGCAGTTCTTC
TRBJ1-6,TRBV30,.,.,CAWSGSGGWNSPLHF,TGTGCCTGGAGTGGGTCGGGGGGGTGGAATTCACCCCTCCACTTT
TRBJ1-1,TRBV9,.,.,CASSGSGNTEAFF,TGTGCCAGCAGCGGGAGTGGGAACACTGAAGCTTTCTTT
TRBJ2-5,TRBV29-1,.,few,CSVDGRDRGETQYF,TGCAGCGTTGATGGGCGGGATAGGGGAGAGACCCAGTACTTC
TRBJ2-2,TRBV30,.,.,CAARRTNTGELFF,TGTGCCGCTCGGAGGACGAACACCGGGGAGCTGTTTTTT
TRBJ2-2,TRBV11-2,.,once,CASSHYTGELFF,TGTGCCAGCAGCCACTACACCGGGGAGCTGTTTTTT
TRBJ1-3,TRBV5-1,.,.,CASSSRGGGGRNTIYF,TGCGCCAGCAGCTCGCGGGGAGGGGGGGGAAGGAACACCATATATTTT
TRBJ1-4,TRBV2,TRBD1,.,CASSWDRGVEKLFF,TGTGCCAGCAGTTGGGACAGGGGGGTTGAAAAACTGTTTTTT
TRBJ2-5,TRBV30,.,.,CAWSYTGSKETQYF,TGTGCCTGGAGTTATACGGGAAGCAAAGAGACCCAGTACTTC
TRBJ2-1,TRBV5-1,TRBD2,.,CASSSRTSGGSSYNEQFF,TGCGCCAGCAGCTCGCGGACTAGCGGGGGGAGCTCCTACAATGAGCAGTTCTTC
TRBJ2-1,TRBV5-1,TRBD2,.,CASSSGLARYNEQFF,TGCGCCAGCAGCTCGGGACTAGCGAGATACAATGAGCAGTTCTTC
TRBJ1-6,TRBV13,.,.,CASSLAQGQNSPLHF,TGTGCCAGCAGCTTAGCTCAGGGGCAAAATTCACCCCTCCACTTT
TRBJ1-1,TRBV12-5,.,few,CASEPGMNTEAFF,TGTGCTAGTGAACCAGGGATGAACACTGAAGCTTTCTTT
TRBJ1-4,TRBV5-1,TRBD1,.,CASSSQGETNEKLFF,TGCGCCAGCAGCTCCCAGGGGGAAACTAATGAAAAACTGTTTTTT
TRBJ1-5,TRBV21-1,.,.,CASSTQAQGPTHSNQPQHF,TGTGCCAGCAGCACCCAGGCACAGGGGCCCACACATAGCAATCAGCCCCAGCATTTT
TRBJ1-5,TRBV19,TRBD1,.,CASSTTGSISNQPQHF,TGTGCCAGTAGTACGACAGGGTCTATTAGCAATCAGCCCCAGCATTTT
TRBJ1-5,TRBV2,TRBD1,.,CASSRWTGSNQPQHF,TGTGCCAGCAGTCGCTGGACAGGTTCCAATCAGCCCCAGCATTTT
TRBJ2-3,TRBV5-1,.,few,CASRASTDTQYF,TGCGCCAGCAGGGCTAGCACAGATACGCAGTATTTT
TRBJ2-5,TRBV6-1,.,.,CASSESGEETQYF,TGTGCCAGCAGTGAGTCAGGGGAGGAGACCCAGTACTTC
TRBJ1-1,TRBV6-1,.,.,CASSVAGWGEAFF,TGTGCCAGCAGTGTGGCAGGGTGGGGTGAAGCTTTCTTT
TRBJ2-7,TRBV29-1,.,.,CSAWQGGHEQYF,TGCAGCGCCTGGCAGGGAGGCCACGAGCAGTACTTC
TRBJ1-5,TRBV27,TRBD1,.,CASSFRQGQQPQHF,TGTGCCAGCAGTTTTCGACAGGGCCAACAGCCCCAGCATTTT
TRBJ1-1,TRBV7-9,.,.,CSSSRGLNTEAFF,TGTTCCAGCAGCCGAGGGTTGAACACTGAAGCTTTCTTT
TRBJ1-5,TRBV28,.,few,CASSPQGNQPQHF,TGTGCCAGCAGCCCCCAGGGAAATCAGCCCCAGCATTTT
TRBJ1-1,TRBV10-1,TRBD1,.,CASSTRDSKAFF,TGCGCCAGCAGCACCCGGGACAGTAAAGCTTTCTTT
TRBJ1-1,TRBV27,.,once,CASSLLDTNTEAFF,TGTGCCAGCAGTTTACTCGACACGAACACTGAAGCTTTCTTT
TRBJ2-5,TRBV13,TRBD2,.,CASSPRTSGSQETQYF,TGTGCCAGCAGCCCCCGGACTAGCGGGAGCCAAGAGACCCAGTACTTC
TRBJ2-5,TRBV10-2,.,.,CATRSRDFQETQYF,TGCGCCACGCGCTCCCGGGACTTCCAAGAGACCCAGTACTTC
TRBJ2-7,TRBV6-5,.,once,CAARQGYEQYF,TGTGCCGCCAGGCAGGGGTACGAGCAGTACTTC
TRBJ2-7,TRBV5-6,TRBD1,.,CASSLGTGGLESSYEQYF,TGTGCCAGCAGCTTGGGGACAGGAGGCCTGGAGTCCTCCTACGAGCAGTACTTC
TRBJ2-3,TRBV7-6,TRBD2,.,CASSSGTSGFTDTQYF,TGTGCCAGCAGCTCTGGAACTAGCGGATTCACAGATACGCAGTATTTT
TRBJ1-5,TRBV9,TRBD1,few,CASSVGTGGQPQHF,TGTGCCAGCAGCGTTGGGACAGGGGGGCAGCCCCAGCATTTT
TRBJ1-2,TRBV7-9,TRBD1,few,CASSSGTDDYGYTF,TGTGCCAGCAGCTCCGGGACAGATGACTATGGCTACACCTTC
TRBJ2-7,TRBV6-1,TRBD2,.,CASSVTSGYEQYF,TGTGCCAGCAGTGTAACTAGCGGGTACGAGCAGTACTTC